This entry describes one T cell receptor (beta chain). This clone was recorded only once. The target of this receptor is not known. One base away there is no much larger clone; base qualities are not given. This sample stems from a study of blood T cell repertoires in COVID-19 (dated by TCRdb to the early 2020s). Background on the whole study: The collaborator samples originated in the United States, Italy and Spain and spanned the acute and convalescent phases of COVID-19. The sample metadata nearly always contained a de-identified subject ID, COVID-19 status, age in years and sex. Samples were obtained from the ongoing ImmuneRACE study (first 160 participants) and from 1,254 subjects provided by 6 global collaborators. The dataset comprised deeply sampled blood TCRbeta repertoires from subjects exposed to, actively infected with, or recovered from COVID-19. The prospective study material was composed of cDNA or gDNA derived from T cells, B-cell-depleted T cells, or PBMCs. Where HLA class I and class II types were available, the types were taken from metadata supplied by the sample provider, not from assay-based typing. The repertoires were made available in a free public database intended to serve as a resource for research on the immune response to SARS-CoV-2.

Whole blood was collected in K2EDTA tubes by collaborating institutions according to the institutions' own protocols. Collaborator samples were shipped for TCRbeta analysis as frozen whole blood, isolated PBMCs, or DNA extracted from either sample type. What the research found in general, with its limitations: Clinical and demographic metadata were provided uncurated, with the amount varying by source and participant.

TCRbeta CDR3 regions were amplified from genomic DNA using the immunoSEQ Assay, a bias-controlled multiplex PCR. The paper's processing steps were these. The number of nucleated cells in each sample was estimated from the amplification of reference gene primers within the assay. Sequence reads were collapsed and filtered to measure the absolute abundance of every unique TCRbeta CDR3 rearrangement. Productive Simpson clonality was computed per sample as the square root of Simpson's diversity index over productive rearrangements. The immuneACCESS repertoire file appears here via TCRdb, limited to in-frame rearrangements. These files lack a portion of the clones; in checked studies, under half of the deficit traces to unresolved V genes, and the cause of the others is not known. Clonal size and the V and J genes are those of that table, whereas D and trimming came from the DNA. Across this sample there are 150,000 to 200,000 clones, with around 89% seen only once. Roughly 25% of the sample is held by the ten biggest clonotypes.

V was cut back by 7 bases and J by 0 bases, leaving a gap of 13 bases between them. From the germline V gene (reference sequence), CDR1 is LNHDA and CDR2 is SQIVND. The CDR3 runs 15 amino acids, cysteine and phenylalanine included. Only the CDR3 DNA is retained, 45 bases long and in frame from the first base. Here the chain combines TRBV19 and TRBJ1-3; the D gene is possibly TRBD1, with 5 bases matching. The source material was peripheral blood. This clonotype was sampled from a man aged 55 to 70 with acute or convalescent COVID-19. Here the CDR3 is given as CASTRGGISGNTIYF. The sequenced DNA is TGTGCCAGTACAAGGGGCGGAATCTCTGGAAACACCATATATTTT.